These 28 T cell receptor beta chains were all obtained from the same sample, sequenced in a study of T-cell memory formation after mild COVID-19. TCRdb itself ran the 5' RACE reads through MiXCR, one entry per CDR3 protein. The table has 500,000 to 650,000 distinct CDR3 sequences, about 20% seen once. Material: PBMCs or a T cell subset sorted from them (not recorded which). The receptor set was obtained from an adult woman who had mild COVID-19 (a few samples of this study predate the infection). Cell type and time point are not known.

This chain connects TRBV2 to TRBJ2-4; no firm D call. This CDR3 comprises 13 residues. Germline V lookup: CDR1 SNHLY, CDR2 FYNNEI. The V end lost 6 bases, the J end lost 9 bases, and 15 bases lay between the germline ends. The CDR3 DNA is TGTGCCAGCAGGACGGGTTCCTCGGGCATTCAGTACTTC. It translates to CASRTGSSGIQYF.

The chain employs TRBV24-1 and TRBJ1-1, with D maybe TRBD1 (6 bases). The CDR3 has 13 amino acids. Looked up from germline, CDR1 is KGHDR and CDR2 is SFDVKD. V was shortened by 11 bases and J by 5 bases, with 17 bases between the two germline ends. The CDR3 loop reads CANVGGARTEAFF. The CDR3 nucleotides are TGTGCCAACGTTGGGGGGGCGCGAACTGAAGCTTTCTTT.

For the CDR3, the DNA is TGCGCCAGCAGCCAGGCTGGGTCCGGGACAGGGAGCTCCTACAATGAGCAGTTCTTC. This translates into CASSQAGSGTGSSYNEQFF. The rearrangement joins TRBV4-1 to TRBJ2-1; 9 bases agree with TRBD1. V lost 3 bases to trimming and J lost 0 bases; unmatched junction nucleotides: 12. The CDR3 runs to 19 residues. The V gene's germline CDR1 is MGHRA and CDR2 YSYEKL.

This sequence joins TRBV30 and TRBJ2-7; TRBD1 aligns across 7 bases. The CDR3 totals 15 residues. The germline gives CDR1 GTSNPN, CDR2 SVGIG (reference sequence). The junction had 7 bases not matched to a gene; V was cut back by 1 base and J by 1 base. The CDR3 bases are TGTGCCTGGAGTGGTAGGGGACAGATATCCTACGAGCAGTACTTC. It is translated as CAWSGRGQISYEQYF.

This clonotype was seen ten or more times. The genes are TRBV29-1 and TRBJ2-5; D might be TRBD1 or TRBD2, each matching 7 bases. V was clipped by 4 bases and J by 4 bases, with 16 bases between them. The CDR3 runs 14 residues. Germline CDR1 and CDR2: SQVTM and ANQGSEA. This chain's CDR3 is CSVVGSGGGETQYF. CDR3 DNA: TGCAGCGTTGTAGGATCAGGGGGGGGAGAGACCCAGTACTTC.

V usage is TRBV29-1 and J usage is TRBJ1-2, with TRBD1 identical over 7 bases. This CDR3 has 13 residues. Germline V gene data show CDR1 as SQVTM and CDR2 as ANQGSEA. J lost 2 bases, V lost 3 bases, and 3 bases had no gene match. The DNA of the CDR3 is TGCAGCGTTGACGGGACAGAGAACTATGGCTACACCTTC. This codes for CSVDGTENYGYTF.

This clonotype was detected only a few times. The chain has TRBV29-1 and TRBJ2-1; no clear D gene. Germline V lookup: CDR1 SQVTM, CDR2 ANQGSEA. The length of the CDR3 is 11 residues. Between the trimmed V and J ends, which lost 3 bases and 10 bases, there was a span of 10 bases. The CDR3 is CSVDQLGEQFF. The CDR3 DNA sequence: TGCAGCGTTGATCAGCTCGGCGAGCAGTTCTTC.

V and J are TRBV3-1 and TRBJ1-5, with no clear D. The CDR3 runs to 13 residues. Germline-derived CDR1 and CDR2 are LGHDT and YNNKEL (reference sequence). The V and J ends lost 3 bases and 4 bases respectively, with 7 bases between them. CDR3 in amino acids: CASSHRDNQPQHF. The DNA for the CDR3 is TGTGCCAGCAGCCATCGGGATAATCAGCCCCAGCATTTT.

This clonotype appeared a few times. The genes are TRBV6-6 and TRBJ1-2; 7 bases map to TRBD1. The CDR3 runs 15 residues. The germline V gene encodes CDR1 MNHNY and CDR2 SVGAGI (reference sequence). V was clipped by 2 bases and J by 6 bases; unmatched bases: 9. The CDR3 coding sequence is TGTGCCAGCAGTTACCCCGGACAGGTGTACAATGGCTACACCTTC. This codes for CASSYPGQVYNGYTF.

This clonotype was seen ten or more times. The CDR3 reads CASSVGTDNNEQFF. CDR3 nucleotides: TGTGCCAGCAGTGTGGGGACAGATAACAATGAGCAGTTCTTC. The chain carries TRBV6-4 and TRBJ2-1; 7 nucleotides line up with TRBD1. The J segment lost 5 bases and the V segment lost 4 bases, leaving 5 bases of the junction unmatched. This CDR3 contains 14 residues. Per the germline V gene, CDR1 is MRHNA and CDR2 is SNTAGT.

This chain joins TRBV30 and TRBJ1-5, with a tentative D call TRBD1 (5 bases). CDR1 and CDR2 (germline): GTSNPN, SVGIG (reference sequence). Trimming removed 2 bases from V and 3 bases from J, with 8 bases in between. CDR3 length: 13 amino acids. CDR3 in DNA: TGTGCCTGGAGTCAGGGAAACAATCAGCCCCAGCATTTT. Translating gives CAWSQGNNQPQHF. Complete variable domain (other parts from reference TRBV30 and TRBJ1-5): SQTIHQWPATLVQPVGSPLSLECTVEGTSNPNLYWYRQAAGRGLQLLFYSVGIGQISSEVPQNLSASRPQDRQFILSSKKLLLSDSGFYLCAWSQGNNQPQHFGDGTRLSIL.

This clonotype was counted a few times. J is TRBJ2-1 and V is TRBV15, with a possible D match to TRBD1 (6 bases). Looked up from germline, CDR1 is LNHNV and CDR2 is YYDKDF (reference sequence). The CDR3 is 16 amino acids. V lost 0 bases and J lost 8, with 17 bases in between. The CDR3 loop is CATSREGSGVGDEQFF. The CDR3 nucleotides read TGTGCCACCAGCAGAGAGGGTTCAGGGGTGGGAGATGAGCAGTTCTTC.

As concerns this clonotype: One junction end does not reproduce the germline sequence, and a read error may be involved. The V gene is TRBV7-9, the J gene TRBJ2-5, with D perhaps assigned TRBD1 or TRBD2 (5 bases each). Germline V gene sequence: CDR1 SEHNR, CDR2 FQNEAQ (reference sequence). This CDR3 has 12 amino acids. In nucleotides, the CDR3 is TGTGCCAGCAGCCGGGACCGAAGAGGGTCCGACTTC. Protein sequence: CASSRDRRGSDF.

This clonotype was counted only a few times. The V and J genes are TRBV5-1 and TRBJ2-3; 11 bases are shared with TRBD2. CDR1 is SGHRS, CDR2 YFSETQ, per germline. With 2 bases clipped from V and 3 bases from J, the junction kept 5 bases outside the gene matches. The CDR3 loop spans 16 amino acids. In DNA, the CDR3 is TGCGCCAGCAGCTTCACTAGCGGGAGAGGTACAGATACGCAGTATTTT. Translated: CASSFTSGRGTDTQYF.

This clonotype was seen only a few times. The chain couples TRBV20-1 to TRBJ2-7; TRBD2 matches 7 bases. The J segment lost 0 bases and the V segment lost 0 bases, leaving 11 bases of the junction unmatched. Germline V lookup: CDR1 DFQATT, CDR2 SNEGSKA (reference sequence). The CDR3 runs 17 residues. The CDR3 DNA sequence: TGCAGTGCTAGAGACGGGTGGGCAGCGGGGCCCTCCTACGAGCAGTACTTC. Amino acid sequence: CSARDGWAAGPSYEQYF.

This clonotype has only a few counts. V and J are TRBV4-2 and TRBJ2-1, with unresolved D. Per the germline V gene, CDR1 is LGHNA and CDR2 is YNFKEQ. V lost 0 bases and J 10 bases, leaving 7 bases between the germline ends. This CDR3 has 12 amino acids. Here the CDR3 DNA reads TGTGCCAGCAGCCAAGATTTAGTCGAGCAGTTCTTC. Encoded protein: CASSQDLVEQFF.

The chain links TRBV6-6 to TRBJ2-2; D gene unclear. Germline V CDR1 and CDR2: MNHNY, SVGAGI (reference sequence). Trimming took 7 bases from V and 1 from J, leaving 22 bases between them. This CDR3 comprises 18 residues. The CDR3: CASMNEGFRPLNTGELFF. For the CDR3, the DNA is TGTGCCAGCATGAACGAAGGCTTCCGACCCTTGAACACCGGGGAGCTGTTTTTT.

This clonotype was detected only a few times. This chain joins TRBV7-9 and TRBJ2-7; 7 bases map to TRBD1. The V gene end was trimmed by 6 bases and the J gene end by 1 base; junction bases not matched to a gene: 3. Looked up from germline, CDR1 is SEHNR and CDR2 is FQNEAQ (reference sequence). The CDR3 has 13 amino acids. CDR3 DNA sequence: TGTGCCAGCAGACCGGGACAGTCCTACGAGCAGTACTTC. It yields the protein CASRPGQSYEQYF.

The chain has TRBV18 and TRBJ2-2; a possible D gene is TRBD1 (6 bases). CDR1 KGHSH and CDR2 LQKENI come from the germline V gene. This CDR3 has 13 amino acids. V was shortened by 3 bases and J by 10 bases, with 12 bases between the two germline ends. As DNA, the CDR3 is TGTGCCAGCTCACCTCAGGGGAGACTGGAGCTGTTTTTT. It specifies CASSPQGRLELFF.

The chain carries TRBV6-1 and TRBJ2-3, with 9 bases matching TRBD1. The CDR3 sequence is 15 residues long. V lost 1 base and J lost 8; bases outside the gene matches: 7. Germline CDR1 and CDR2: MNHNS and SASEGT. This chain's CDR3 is CASSEGGGGQGTQYF. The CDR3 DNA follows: TGTGCCAGCAGTGAAGGAGGGGGGGGACAGGGTACGCAGTATTTT.

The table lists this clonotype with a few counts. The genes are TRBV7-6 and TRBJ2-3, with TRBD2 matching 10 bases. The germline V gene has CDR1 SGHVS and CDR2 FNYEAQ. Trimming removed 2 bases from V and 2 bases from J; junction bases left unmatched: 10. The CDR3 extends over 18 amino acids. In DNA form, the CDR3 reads TGTGCCAGCAGCTTATTTTCCCGACTAGCGGGCCTCACAGATACGCAGTATTTT. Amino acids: CASSLFSRLAGLTDTQYF.

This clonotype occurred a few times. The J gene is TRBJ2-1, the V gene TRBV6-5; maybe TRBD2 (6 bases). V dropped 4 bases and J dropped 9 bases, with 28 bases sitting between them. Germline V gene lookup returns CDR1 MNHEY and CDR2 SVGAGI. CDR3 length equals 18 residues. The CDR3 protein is CASSSAGRRPSPGGEQFF. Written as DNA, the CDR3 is TGTGCCAGCAGTTCGGCGGGGAGACGCCCAAGTCCAGGAGGTGAGCAGTTCTTC.

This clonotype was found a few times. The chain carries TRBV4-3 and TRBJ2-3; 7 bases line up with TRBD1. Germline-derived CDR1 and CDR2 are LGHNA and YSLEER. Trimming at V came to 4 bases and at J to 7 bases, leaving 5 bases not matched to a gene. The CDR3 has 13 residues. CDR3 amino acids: CASSPNRGNTQYF. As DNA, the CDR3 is TGCGCCAGCAGCCCGAACAGGGGAAATACGCAGTATTTT.

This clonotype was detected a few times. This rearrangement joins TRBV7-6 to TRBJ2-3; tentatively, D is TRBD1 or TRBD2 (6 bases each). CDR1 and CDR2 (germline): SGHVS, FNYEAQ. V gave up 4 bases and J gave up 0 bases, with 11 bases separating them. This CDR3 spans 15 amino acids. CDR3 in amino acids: CASSSPGASTDTQYF. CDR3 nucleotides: TGTGCCAGCAGCTCCCCGGGGGCCAGCACAGATACGCAGTATTTT. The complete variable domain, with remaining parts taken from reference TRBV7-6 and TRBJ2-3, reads GAGVSQSPRYKVTKRGQDVALRCDPISGHVSLYWYRQALGQGPEFLTYFNYEAQQDKSGLPNDRFSAERPEGSISTLTIQRTEQRDSAMYRCASSSPGASTDTQYFGPGTRLTVL.

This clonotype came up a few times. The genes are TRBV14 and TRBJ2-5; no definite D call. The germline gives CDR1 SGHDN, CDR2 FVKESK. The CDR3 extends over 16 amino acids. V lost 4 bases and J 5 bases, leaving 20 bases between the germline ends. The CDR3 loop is CASSRSVVSHWETQYF. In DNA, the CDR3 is TGTGCCAGCAGCCGCTCTGTGGTTTCCCACTGGGAGACCCAGTACTTC.

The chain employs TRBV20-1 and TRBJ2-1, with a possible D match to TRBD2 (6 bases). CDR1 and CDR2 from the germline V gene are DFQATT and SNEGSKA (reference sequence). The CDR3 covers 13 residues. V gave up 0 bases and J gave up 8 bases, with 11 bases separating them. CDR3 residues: CSARDGGNDEQFF. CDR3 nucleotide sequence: TGCAGTGCTAGAGATGGAGGGAACGATGAGCAGTTCTTC.

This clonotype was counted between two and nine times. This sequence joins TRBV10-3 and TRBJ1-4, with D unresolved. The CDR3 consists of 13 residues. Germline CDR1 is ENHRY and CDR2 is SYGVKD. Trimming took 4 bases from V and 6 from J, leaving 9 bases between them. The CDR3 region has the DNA TGTGCCATCAGTGGGGAAAGGGATGAAAAACTGTTTTTT. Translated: CAISGERDEKLFF.

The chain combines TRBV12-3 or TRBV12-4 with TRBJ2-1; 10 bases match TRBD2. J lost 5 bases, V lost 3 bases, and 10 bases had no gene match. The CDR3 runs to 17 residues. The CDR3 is CASSFWLAGASNNEQFF. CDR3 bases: TGTGCCAGCAGTTTCTGGCTAGCGGGAGCATCTAACAATGAGCAGTTCTTC.